This TCR beta chain came from a study of T cell changes during pregnancy in multiple sclerosis. The repertoire was sequenced with immunoSEQ multiplex PCR; TCRdb's copy has only in-frame clones and lacks some. In the table there are tens of thousands of clones, nearly 90% of which are singletons. This CDR3 contains 15 residues. The V gene's germline CDR1 is SNHLY and CDR2 FYNNEI. Losses at the gene ends were 6 bases for V and 0 bases for J; bases not matched to a gene: 4. The TCR originated in a female donor with multiple sclerosis, enrolled in a pregnancy study. Material: peripheral blood, obtained in the first trimester of pregnancy. The chain carries TRBV2 and TRBJ2-2, with TRBD2 matching over 7 bases. The CDR3 protein is CASRTGTTNTGELFF. The DNA of the CDR3 is TGTGCCAGCAGGACCGGGACTACGAACACCGGGGAGCTGTTTTTT. The full variable domain, with the rest looked up from reference TRBV2 and TRBJ2-2, is EPEVTQTPSHQVTQMGQEVILRCVPISNHLYFYWYRQILGQKVEFLVSFYNNEISEKSEIFDDQFSVERPDGSNFTLKIRSTKLEDSAMYFCASRTGTTNTGELFFGEGSRLTVL.